One sample yielded the 22 T cell receptor beta chains listed below, sequenced in a study of shared clonotypes between healthy human individuals. The naive CD8 subset, CD45RO-negative cells positively selected for CCR7, excluded terminally differentiated effector memory CD45RA+ cells. Measured with immunoSEQ multiplex PCR; TCRdb has only the in-frame clones, and not every one. The sample includes roughly 850,000 clones, roughly 96% of them seen just once. The sequencing input was naive CD8+ T cells sorted from blood. The receptors here all came from a man in his thirties or forties in good health.

The chain links TRBV28 to TRBJ2-7; TRBD2 matches at 10 bases. The germline V gene has CDR1 MDHEN and CDR2 SYDVKM. Germline trimming cut 1 base from V and 0 bases from J; bases unmatched to any gene: 3. The CDR3 runs 16 residues. CDR3 sequence (DNA): TGTGCCAGCAGTTTATCTTCTAGCGGGAGCTCCTACGAGCAGTACTTC. Its protein product is CASSLSSSGSSYEQYF.

The chain uses TRBV4-1 and TRBJ2-2, with D uncertain. The CDR3 has 13 amino acids. Per germline, CDR1 MGHRA and CDR2 YSYEKL. Deletions cut 4 bases from V and 4 bases from J, with 7 bases between. CDR3 in DNA: TGCGCCAGCAGCCCCAGGAGCACCGGGGAGCTGTTTTTT. Translated: CASSPRSTGELFF.

The CDR3 DNA is TGTGCCAGCAGCCCCGGGACAGGGAAAGGAAATGAGCAGTTCTTC. Encoded protein: CASSPGTGKGNEQFF. The V and J genes are TRBV14 and TRBJ2-1; 9 bases align to TRBD1. CDR3 size: 15 residues. The J segment lost 7 bases and the V segment lost 4 bases, leaving 8 bases of the junction unmatched. Germline-derived CDR1 and CDR2 are SGHDN and FVKESK.

The chain combines TRBV7-9 with TRBJ2-1; D is tentatively TRBD1 or TRBD2 (8 bases each). The CDR3 has 17 residues. The ends were cut back, 5 bases at V and 0 bases at J, with 17 bases in the middle. Germline assignment: CDR1 SEHNR and CDR2 FQNEAQ (reference sequence). In DNA, the CDR3 is TGTGCCAGCAGCCCAAGGACAGGGACTAGCTCCTACAATGAGCAGTTCTTC. Protein: CASSPRTGTSSYNEQFF.

The chain joins TRBV7-2 to TRBJ1-5; no definite D call. The length of the CDR3 is 16 residues. V lost 1 base to trimming and J lost 5 bases, with 15 bases between them. Germline loops: CDR1 SGHTA, CDR2 FQGNSA. This chain's CDR3 is CASSLVGRQEDQPQHF. CDR3 nucleotide sequence: TGTGCCAGCAGCTTAGTAGGACGGCAGGAGGATCAGCCCCAGCATTTT.

The CDR3 DNA sequence: TGCAGCGTTGAAGGGACTAGCGGGACCACAGATACGCAGTATTTT. Its translation is CSVEGTSGTTDTQYF. This rearrangement joins TRBV29-1 to TRBJ2-3; 12 bases agree with TRBD2. The CDR3 spans 15 residues. Germline loops: CDR1 SQVTM, CDR2 ANQGSEA. Germline trimming cut 1 base from V and 2 bases from J; bases unmatched to any gene: 1.

The genes are TRBV7-9 and TRBJ2-1, with 9 bases lining up with TRBD2. The germline V gene encodes CDR1 SEHNR and CDR2 FQNEAQ (reference sequence). V dropped 5 bases and J dropped 2; count of bases not matched to a gene: 13. The CDR3 is 18 residues long. CDR3 amino acids: CASSPRVGGGGTYNEQFF. The CDR3 nucleotides are TGTGCCAGCAGCCCGCGAGTGGGCGGGGGGGGTACCTACAATGAGCAGTTCTTC.

This clone was counted a few times. This chain uses TRBV19 with TRBJ2-7; D is unresolved. In germline, CDR1 is LNHDA, CDR2 SQIVND (reference sequence). Trimming removed 2 bases at V and 6 bases at J, with 11 bases between. This CDR3 has 13 amino acids. The DNA for the CDR3 is TGTGCCAGTAGTATAACCCCAAATTCCGAGCAGTACTTC. Translation: CASSITPNSEQYF.

This clone was observed a single time. The J gene is TRBJ1-2, the V gene TRBV6-5; D uncertain. There are 15 residues in the CDR3. The V gene lost 0 bases and the J gene lost 4 bases, with 12 bases spanning the gap. Germline V gene data show CDR1 as MNHEY and CDR2 as SVGAGI. The CDR3 here is CASSYSFGRTYGYTF. CDR3 bases: TGTGCCAGCAGTTACTCGTTTGGCAGGACCTATGGCTACACCTTC.

The gene calls are TRBV20-1 and TRBJ2-5; possibly TRBD1 or TRBD2 for D (5 bases each). Germline CDR1 and CDR2: DFQATT and SNEGSKA (reference sequence). CDR3 length equals 11 residues. Trimming took 5 bases from V and 5 from J, leaving 9 bases between them. The CDR3 protein is CSARGDETQYF. DNA for the CDR3: TGCAGTGCTCGAGGGGATGAGACCCAGTACTTC.

The V gene is TRBV4-1, the J gene TRBJ2-2; 7 nucleotides line up with TRBD1. Germline-derived CDR1 and CDR2 are MGHRA and YSYEKL. The CDR3 runs 16 residues. V lost 4 bases, J lost 4 bases, and 9 bases stayed unmatched. CDR3 protein: CASSPRQGAFTGELFF. As DNA, the CDR3 is TGCGCCAGCAGCCCGAGACAGGGCGCTTTCACCGGGGAGCTGTTTTTT.

The chain recombines TRBV28 with TRBJ1-3; D gene ambiguous. Between the trimmed V and J ends, which lost 3 bases and 0 bases, there was a span of 6 bases. This CDR3 is built from 14 residues. Germline CDR1 is MDHEN and CDR2 is SYDVKM. CDR3 loop: CASSLTNSGNTIYF. The CDR3 DNA sequence: TGTGCCAGCAGTTTGACGAACTCTGGAAACACCATATATTTT.

V is TRBV27 and J is TRBJ2-2; D is possibly TRBD1 or TRBD2 (6 bases each). CDR3 length: 18 amino acids. Germline V gives CDR1 MNHEY, CDR2 SMNVEV (reference sequence). Trimming removed 7 bases at V and 0 bases at J, with 21 bases between. The CDR3 DNA sequence: TGTGCCAGCATCCCTTTGGGGGCGGGACTGGCGAACACCGGGGAGCTGTTTTTT. Its translation is CASIPLGAGLANTGELFF.

This sequence joins TRBV4-2 and TRBJ1-4, with D hard to call. This CDR3 comprises 18 residues. Germline V gives CDR1 LGHNA, CDR2 YNFKEQ. V was trimmed by 2 bases and J by 1 base, leaving 17 bases between them. The DNA of the CDR3 is TGTGCCAGCAGCCAATATTCCCCCACGGAGGAAACTAATGAAAAACTGTTTTTT. Translation: CASSQYSPTEETNEKLFF.

The CDR3 is CASSLDHPPGQETQYF. Here the CDR3 DNA reads TGTGCCAGCAGCTTGGATCACCCCCCGGGACAAGAGACCCAGTACTTC. The genes are TRBV7-8 and TRBJ2-5; maybe TRBD2 (5 bases). The V end lost 3 bases, the J end lost 2 bases, and 16 bases lay between the germline ends. CDR3 length equals 16 residues. Germline V gene data show CDR1 as SGHVS and CDR2 as FQNEAQ.

This clone came up once. The chain combines TRBV6-6 with TRBJ2-3; TRBD2 agrees at 11 bases. This CDR3 spans 16 amino acids. With V trimmed by 7 bases and J by 4 bases, 10 bases remained unmatched. Germline CDR1 MNHNY, CDR2 SVGAGI (reference sequence). CDR3 bases: TGTGCCAGCAACCCACTAGCGGGAGTTATAGCAGATACGCAGTATTTT. Protein sequence: CASNPLAGVIADTQYF.

Worth noting for this clone: This CDR3 is also generated by other DNA sequences in the sample. J is TRBJ1-5 and V is TRBV28; 8 nucleotides line up with TRBD1. The CDR3 runs 15 residues. The junction had 0 bases not matched to a gene; V was cut back by 2 bases and J by 0 bases. CDR1 is MDHEN, CDR2 SYDVKM, per germline. CDR3 in DNA: TGTGCCAGCAGTTTACAGGGGGCTAGCAATCAGCCCCAGCATTTT. Its protein product is CASSLQGASNQPQHF.

V gene TRBV7-9 combines with J gene TRBJ1-1, with a tentative D call TRBD1 (6 bases). The CDR3 has 15 residues. The V gene's germline CDR1 is SEHNR and CDR2 FQNEAQ (reference sequence). With 4 bases removed from V and 3 bases from J, the gap between germline ends came to 15 bases. For the CDR3, the DNA is TGTGCCAGCAGCTCAACCACAGGGATGGACACTGAAGCTTTCTTT. It translates to CASSSTTGMDTEAFF.

This chain connects TRBV9 to TRBJ2-2, with D perhaps matching TRBD1 (6 bases). The V end lost 4 bases, the J end lost 6 bases, and 7 bases lay between the germline ends. The CDR3 sequence is 12 residues long. The V gene's germline CDR1 is SGDLS and CDR2 YYNGEE. The CDR3 is CASSQGSGELFF. The CDR3 DNA follows: TGTGCCAGCAGCCAGGGGTCCGGGGAGCTGTTTTTT.

In the case of this clone: One end of the junction is discordant with germline, which a read error may explain. The rearrangement joins TRBV13 to TRBJ2-7; D remains unclear. CDR1 and CDR2 from the germline V gene are PRHDT and FYEKMQ (reference sequence). The CDR3 length is 14 residues. The CDR3 DNA reads as TGTGCCAGCAGCTTAGGGGCCCTCTTGCAGTCTATGGGCTTC. Translated, it gives CASSLGALLQSMGF.

The chain has TRBV19 and TRBJ2-1, with D uncertain. The CDR3 length is 16 residues. CDR1 LNHDA and CDR2 SQIVND come from the germline V gene (reference sequence). Trimming left V 0 bases short and J 10 bases short, with 19 bases between. The CDR3 DNA sequence: TGTGCCAGTAGTATAGAGGCACCGGTGGTGGGTAGGGAGCAGTTCTTC. It is translated as CASSIEAPVVGREQFF.

V usage is TRBV5-1 and J usage is TRBJ2-3; 9 nucleotides agree with TRBD2. The germline V gene has CDR1 SGHRS and CDR2 YFSETQ. This CDR3 spans 15 amino acids. The V gene end was trimmed by 6 bases and the J gene end by 0 bases; junction bases not matched to a gene: 5. The CDR3 sequence: CASTPSGTSTDTQYF. The CDR3 coding sequence is TGCGCCAGCACCCCTAGCGGGACTAGCACAGATACGCAGTATTTT.